Listed below are T cell receptor beta chains from one sample, sequenced in a study of T cells in Graves' hyperthyroidism and ophthalmopathy. Each CDR3 protein is one row after TCRdb ran MiXCR on the multiplex PCR reads. The sample lists 500,000 to 600,000 distinct CDR3 sequences, over 15% occurring once. Sequenced input: blood. These receptors came from a woman aged 18-35 years with Graves' hyperthyroidism. Each CDR3 is given with its conserved first and last residue. A D gene is named only where the DNA matches it firmly. Size values are once, few and many counts, or a class for expanded clones, and some rows have none.

j_call v_call clone_size d_call cdr3_aa cdr3_nt
TRBJ2-1 TRBV4-1 many . CASSQGWNTYNEQFF TGCGCCAGCAGCCAAGGATGGAATACCTACAATGAGCAGTTCTTC
TRBJ2-2 TRBV24-1 many . CATSETDINTGELFF TGTGCCACCAGTGAAACAGACATAAACACCGGGGAGCTGTTTTTT
TRBJ2-2 TRBV2 many TRBD1 CASSSRQGNTGELFF TGTGCCAGCAGCTCCAGACAGGGTAACACCGGGGAGCTGTTTTTT
TRBJ2-2 TRBV28 . TRBD1 CASSLGHRGLLRNTGELFF TGTGCCAGCAGTTTAGGTCACAGGGGGCTATTGCGGAACACCGGGGAGCTGTTTTTT
TRBJ2-3 TRBV3-1 many TRBD2 CASSQDSNPTSPREDTQYF TGTGCCAGCAGCCAAGACTCAAACCCGACTAGCCCTCGTGAAGATACGCAGTATTTT
TRBJ1-1 TRBV29-1 many . CSVERGDNEAFF TGCAGCGTTGAGCGGGGAGATAACGAAGCTTTCTTT
TRBJ2-3 TRBV7-9 . TRBD2 CASSLRLAGGPNTQYF TGTGCCAGCAGCTTACGGCTAGCGGGGGGGCCAAATACGCAGTATTTT
TRBJ2-7 TRBV10-2 few TRBD2 CASSDSGRAGEQYF TGCGCCAGCAGTGATAGCGGGAGGGCCGGCGAGCAGTACTTC
TRBJ1-5 TRBV3-1 many . CASSHRGNQPQHF TGTGCCAGCAGCCACAGAGGAAATCAGCCCCAGCATTTT
TRBJ1-3 TRBV29-1 . TRBD1 CSVTDRGRNTIYF TGCAGCGTTACGGACAGGGGAAGAAACACCATATATTTT
TRBJ2-5 TRBV7-9 many . CASSRPGTVQETQYF TGTGCCAGCAGCAGACCCGGGACGGTCCAAGAGACCCAGTACTTC
TRBJ2-6 TRBV7-2 . TRBD2 CASSPGGGLAGAGGANVLTF TGTGCCAGCAGCCCCGGGGGGGGACTAGCGGGAGCGGGTGGGGCCAACGTCCTGACTTTC
TRBJ2-7 TRBV3-1 . . CASSRSEGFNEQYF TGTGCCAGCAGCCGATCTGAGGGGTTCAACGAGCAGTACTTC
TRBJ2-5 TRBV5-6 . . CASSLTGIGETQYF TGTGCCAGCAGCTTAACAGGGATAGGGGAGACCCAGTACTTC
TRBJ2-1 TRBV6-1 few TRBD2 CASSNFLAGVNKEQFF TGTGCCAGCAGTAATTTTTTAGCGGGAGTGAATAAGGAGCAGTTCTTC
TRBJ2-1 TRBV28 many TRBD1 CASSPGQDEQFF TGTGCCAGCAGTCCCGGACAGGATGAGCAGTTCTTC
TRBJ2-7 TRBV10-3 few TRBD2 CAISDKLAGGPNEQYF TGTGCCATCAGTGACAAACTAGCGGGAGGGCCCAACGAGCAGTACTTC
TRBJ2-1 TRBV20-1 . TRBD1 CSARGTGGFHNEQFF TGCAGTGCTAGGGGGACAGGGGGCTTCCACAATGAGCAGTTCTTC
TRBJ2-2 TRBV4-2 few . CASSQDRGELFF TGTGCCAGCAGCCAAGATCGTGGGGAGCTGTTTTTT
TRBJ2-3 TRBV20-1 . . CSAALASTDTQYF TGCAGTGCCGCACTTGCTAGCACAGATACGCAGTATTTT
TRBJ2-7 TRBV10-3 few . CAISESGQGLYEQYF TGTGCCATCAGTGAGTCCGGGCAGGGCCTCTACGAGCAGTACTTC
TRBJ2-3 TRBV24-1 many TRBD2 CATSTLAGDSDTQYF TGTGCCACCAGTACCCTAGCGGGGGATTCGGATACGCAGTATTTT
TRBJ1-1 TRBV6-6 few TRBD1 CASSYLLGQGAVGGEAFF TGTGCCAGCAGTTACCTTTTGGGACAGGGGGCTGTAGGGGGTGAAGCTTTCTTT
TRBJ2-1 TRBV7-3 many . CASSFSGNTNEQFF TGTGCCAGCAGCTTTTCCGGGAATACTAATGAGCAGTTCTTC
TRBJ2-7 TRBV12-3/TRBV12-4 . . CASSLDAGSYEQYF TGTGCCAGCAGTTTAGATGCGGGGTCCTACGAGCAGTACTTC
TRBJ2-5 TRBV7-2 many . CASSRAGHTQETQYF TGTGCCAGCAGCAGAGCGGGACATACACAAGAGACCCAGTACTTC
TRBJ1-2 TRBV6-6 . . CASSYSGDVYGYTF TGTGCCAGCAGTTACTCAGGGGACGTTTATGGCTACACCTTC
TRBJ2-3 TRBV12-5 . TRBD2 CASGPGLAGGPDTQYF TGTGCTAGTGGTCCGGGACTAGCGGGGGGACCAGATACGCAGTATTTT
TRBJ1-4 TRBV6-2/TRBV6-3 . . CASSYSRLPPNEKLFF TGTGCCAGCAGTTACTCCCGTTTACCCCCTAATGAAAAACTGTTTTTT
TRBJ1-6 TRBV19 . . CASSIFRANSPLHF TGTGCCAGTAGTATCTTCAGGGCTAATTCACCCCTCCACTTT
TRBJ2-3 TRBV11-3 many . CATEAPGQSTDTQYF TGTGCCACCGAGGCCCCGGGACAAAGCACAGATACGCAGTATTTT
TRBJ2-7 TRBV12-3/TRBV12-4 . TRBD2 CASSSPGLAGGYEQYF TGTGCCAGCAGTTCTCCGGGACTAGCGGGAGGTTACGAGCAGTACTTC
TRBJ1-2 TRBV28 few . CASRGSYYGYTF TGTGCCAGCAGGGGGTCCTACTATGGCTACACCTTC
TRBJ1-4 TRBV5-1 many TRBD1 CASSKQGRPNEKLFF TGCGCCAGCAGCAAACAGGGGAGGCCTAATGAAAAACTGTTTTTT
TRBJ1-5 TRBV11-2 many . CASSLQGQGNQPQHF TGTGCCAGCAGCTTACAAGGTCAAGGCAATCAGCCCCAGCATTTT
TRBJ1-4 TRBV5-1 many . CASSLVGQSEKLFF TGCGCCAGCAGCTTGGTAGGACAGAGTGAAAAACTGTTTTTT
TRBJ2-7 TRBV6-1 many TRBD1 CASSEEWPDRVTYEQYF TGTGCCAGCAGTGAAGAATGGCCGGACAGGGTGACCTACGAGCAGTACTTC
TRBJ1-2 TRBV5-1 . TRBD1 CASSPRQGASGYGYTF TGCGCCAGCAGCCCCAGACAGGGGGCATCGGGCTATGGCTACACCTTC
TRBJ2-7 TRBV30 few . CAWSVARGYEQYF TGTGCCTGGAGTGTTGCCAGGGGCTACGAGCAGTACTTC
TRBJ1-2 TRBV15 . TRBD1 CATSDRGGYTF TGTGCCACCAGCGACAGGGGGGGCTACACCTTC
TRBJ2-1 TRBV12-3/TRBV12-4 few . CASSLTNPNEQFF TGTGCCAGCAGTTTGACTAACCCAAATGAGCAGTTCTTC
TRBJ2-4 TRBV7-2 few . CASSLEGRFLAKNIQYF TGTGCCAGCAGCTTAGAGGGCAGGTTCTTAGCCAAAAACATTCAGTACTTC
TRBJ2-1 TRBV19 . TRBD2 CASSSRTSGGPYNEQFF TGTGCCAGTAGTTCCAGGACTAGCGGGGGCCCCTACAATGAGCAGTTCTTC
TRBJ1-6 TRBV5-1 few . CASSLAGAYNSPLHF TGCGCCAGCAGCTTGGCAGGAGCGTATAATTCACCCCTCCACTTT
TRBJ2-1 TRBV12-3/TRBV12-4 many . CASSLEGAYNEQFF TGTGCCAGCAGTTTAGAGGGGGCCTACAATGAGCAGTTCTTC
TRBJ2-7 TRBV11-2 many . CASSLVDGMSYEQYF TGTGCCAGCAGCTTAGTCGACGGGATGTCCTACGAGCAGTACTTC
TRBJ1-2 TRBV5-4 few TRBD1 CASSFDRGDGYTF TGTGCCAGCAGCTTCGACAGGGGGGATGGCTACACCTTC
TRBJ1-6 TRBV27 few . CASSDKAWSYNSPLHF TGTGCCAGCAGTGATAAGGCTTGGTCCTATAATTCACCCCTCCACTTT
TRBJ2-3 TRBV20-1 . TRBD1 CSALRQGTDTQYF TGCAGTGCTCTACGACAGGGGACAGATACGCAGTATTTT
TRBJ1-2 TRBV20-1 . . CSARGGLRGYGYTF TGCAGTGCTAGGGGGGGGTTACGCGGCTATGGCTACACCTTC
TRBJ2-3 TRBV11-2 few TRBD1 CASRQGKGQGTDTQYF TGTGCCAGCCGACAAGGGAAAGGACAGGGCACAGATACGCAGTATTTT
TRBJ2-5 TRBV18 few . CASSQTVGGHKETQYF TGTGCCAGCTCGCAAACAGTAGGGGGACATAAAGAGACCCAGTACTTC